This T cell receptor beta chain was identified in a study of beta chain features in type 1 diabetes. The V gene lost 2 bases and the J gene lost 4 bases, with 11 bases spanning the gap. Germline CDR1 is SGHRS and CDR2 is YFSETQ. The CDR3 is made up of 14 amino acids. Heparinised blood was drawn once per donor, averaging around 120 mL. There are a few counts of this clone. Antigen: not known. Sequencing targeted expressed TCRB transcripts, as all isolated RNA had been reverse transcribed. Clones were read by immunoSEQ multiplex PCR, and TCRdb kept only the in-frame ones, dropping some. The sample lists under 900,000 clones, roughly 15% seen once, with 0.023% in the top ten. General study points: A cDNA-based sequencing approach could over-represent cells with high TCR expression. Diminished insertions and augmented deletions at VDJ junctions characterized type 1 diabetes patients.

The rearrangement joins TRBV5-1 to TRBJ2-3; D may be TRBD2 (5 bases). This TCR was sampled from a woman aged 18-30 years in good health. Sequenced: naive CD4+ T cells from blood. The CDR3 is CASSFGGEADTQYF. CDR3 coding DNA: TGCGCCAGCAGCTTCGGAGGTGAGGCAGATACGCAGTATTTT.